This T cell receptor beta chain was captured by sequencing in a study of patients and donors after allogeneic stem cell transplantation. V shed 5 bases, J shed 4 bases, and the junction held 6 bases outside the gene matches. The CDR3 has 14 amino acids. CDR1 and CDR2 (germline): MNHEY, SMNVEV (reference sequence). TCRdb recomputed calls from the RT-PCR reads with MiXCR, one row per CDR3 protein. The table records tens of thousands of distinct CDR3 sequences, 48% of them present only once. The TCR comes from a human donor who was either an allogeneic HSCT recipient or a stem cell or donor lymphocyte infusion donor (not recorded which). It is not recorded whose cells these are; they may come from a transplant donor. The rearrangement uses TRBV27 and TRBJ2-7; 9 bases align to TRBD1. The sequenced sample consisted of blood, either unsorted or a sorted T cell fraction (not recorded which). CDR3 bases: TGTGCCAGCAGTCGGACAGGGGAATGGTACGAGCAGTACTTC. Amino acids: CASSRTGEWYEQYF.